The next 21 T cell receptor beta chains were all read from a single sample in a study of blood T cell repertoires in COVID-19. Data came from immunoSEQ multiplex PCR; TCRdb stores just in-frame clones and leaves some out. Of 250,000 to 300,000 clones in the sample, around 82% were seen once. The sample taken for sequencing was peripheral blood. These receptors were obtained from a woman under 30 with acute or convalescent COVID-19.

This rearrangement joins TRBV2 to TRBJ2-3; 7 positions agree with TRBD2. Germline-derived CDR1 and CDR2 are SNHLY and FYNNEI. The V segment lost 0 bases and the J segment 1 base; nucleotides outside the gene matches: 7. CDR3 length equals 17 residues. CDR3 DNA: TGTGCCAGCAGTGAAGCCGGGAGGCCGTGGGGCACAGATACGCAGTATTTT. It is translated as CASSEAGRPWGTDTQYF. The whole variable domain, remainder taken from reference TRBV2 and TRBJ2-3, is EPEVTQTPSHQVTQMGQEVILRCVPISNHLYFYWYRQILGQKVEFLVSFYNNEISEKSEIFDDQFSVERPDGSNFTLKIRSTKLEDSAMYFCASSEAGRPWGTDTQYFGPGTRLTVL.

V is TRBV18 and J is TRBJ2-5; 8 bases map to TRBD1. After removal of 4 bases from V and 5 bases from J, the junction contained 3 bases not matched to a gene. Per the germline V gene, CDR1 is KGHSH and CDR2 is LQKENI. The CDR3 contains 13 residues. The CDR3 is CASSLGQAETQYF. DNA of the CDR3: TGTGCCAGCTCACTGGGACAGGCGGAGACCCAGTACTTC.

The chain recombines TRBV11-2 with TRBJ2-7; TRBD2 matches 9 bases. V was clipped by 5 bases and J by 6 bases; unmatched bases: 20. CDR3 length: 18 residues. CDR1 and CDR2 from the germline V gene are SGHAT and FQNNGV. The CDR3 nucleotides are TGTGCCAGCAGCCCCAGGTTGTTGGCGGGAGGGCCAGGGTTCGAGCAGTACTTC. This codes for CASSPRLLAGGPGFEQYF.

In DNA, the CDR3 is TGTGCCAGCAGCTACGGGACAGACAATCAGCCCCAGCATTTT. It is translated as CASSYGTDNQPQHF. The rearrangement links TRBV13 to TRBJ1-5; TRBD1 matches at 7 bases. With 4 bases clipped from V and 3 bases from J, the junction kept 3 bases outside the gene matches. Germline loops: CDR1 PRHDT, CDR2 FYEKMQ (reference sequence). This CDR3 is built from 14 residues.

V and J are TRBV18 and TRBJ2-7; 7 bases line up with TRBD2. Trimming took 5 bases from V and 2 from J; bases not matched to a gene: 6. In germline, CDR1 is KGHSH, CDR2 LQKENI. This CDR3 contains 14 residues. The DNA for the CDR3 is TGTGCCAGCTCATACGGGGGGAAGACCTACGAGCAGTACTTC. Translated, it gives CASSYGGKTYEQYF.

The chain has TRBV13 and TRBJ2-1; 8 nucleotides agree with TRBD2. Germline lookup yields CDR1 PRHDT and CDR2 FYEKMQ (reference sequence). V was clipped by 4 bases and J by 1 base; unmatched bases: 9. This CDR3 is built from 17 residues. As DNA, the CDR3 is TGTGCCAGCAGCTCCGTTCGGGAGGGCCCATCCTACAATGAGCAGTTCTTC. It encodes CASSSVREGPSYNEQFF.

V gene TRBV12-5 combines with J gene TRBJ2-2; no definite D call. The CDR3 extends over 12 amino acids. Per the germline V gene, CDR1 is LGHNT and CDR2 is FRNRAP. V was pared by 4 bases and J by 4 bases, with 4 bases between. The CDR3 DNA sequence: TGTGCTAGTGGTTACGGCACCGGGGAGCTGTTTTTT. It codes for CASGYGTGELFF.

V and J are TRBV11-2 and TRBJ2-1; 9 bases are shared with TRBD2. The CDR3 sequence is 14 residues long. Germline V lookup: CDR1 SGHAT, CDR2 FQNNGV. The trim removed 5 bases at V and 9 bases at J, leaving 8 bases unmatched. The CDR3: CASSALAGMGEQFF. Written as DNA, the CDR3 is TGTGCCAGCAGCGCGCTAGCGGGAATGGGTGAGCAGTTCTTC.

CDR3 nucleotide sequence: TGCAGCTTCAGACAGGCGAACACTGAAGCTTTCTTT. Its translation is CSFRQANTEAFF. The rearrangement uses TRBV29-1 and TRBJ1-1, with D perhaps TRBD1 (6 bases). V lost 8 bases and J lost 1, with 11 bases in between. The germline V gene encodes CDR1 SQVTM and CDR2 ANQGSEA. This CDR3 has 12 amino acids.

V usage is TRBV2 and J usage is TRBJ2-5; 11 bases map to TRBD2. Germline V gene data show CDR1 as SNHLY and CDR2 as FYNNEI. The CDR3 consists of 17 residues. V shed 3 bases, J shed 5 bases, and the junction held 11 bases outside the gene matches. The CDR3 DNA reads as TGTGCCAGCAGTGATCCCTTTGATAGCGGGAGGGGGGAGACCCAGTACTTC. Translating gives CASSDPFDSGRGETQYF.

The J gene is TRBJ2-1, the V gene TRBV7-8, with 11 nucleotides matching TRBD2. J was trimmed by 1 base and V by 5 bases; bases with no gene match: 16. The CDR3 covers 20 residues. Germline lookup yields CDR1 SGHVS and CDR2 FQNEAQ. The CDR3 DNA reads as TGTGCCAGCAGCCCACCTAGCGGGGGACTAGCGGAGGCTTCCTACAATGAGCAGTTCTTC. This encodes CASSPPSGGLAEASYNEQFF.

The chain employs TRBV5-1 and TRBJ2-7; 9 bases are shared with TRBD2. The J segment lost 0 bases and the V segment lost 0 bases, leaving 4 bases of the junction unmatched. Germline V CDR1 and CDR2: SGHRS, YFSETQ. This CDR3 has 16 amino acids. The CDR3: CASSLALAGRSYEQYF. The CDR3 region has the DNA TGCGCCAGCAGCTTGGCCCTAGCGGGACGCTCCTACGAGCAGTACTTC.

This rearrangement joins TRBV6-2 or TRBV6-3 to TRBJ1-2, with D unresolved. Germline lookup yields CDR1 MNHEY and CDR2 SVGEGT. The CDR3 length is 13 residues. V gave up 6 bases and J gave up 5 bases, with 13 bases separating them. The CDR3 DNA reads as TGTGCCAGCAGCCCCTCCGGGAGGTATGGCTACACCTTC. Its translation is CASSPSGRYGYTF.

About this clone itself: This sample includes further DNA sequences coding for the same CDR3. V usage is TRBV29-1 and J usage is TRBJ1-5; D not certain. Trimming left V 1 base short and J 2 bases short, with 6 bases between. The CDR3 loop spans 13 amino acids. CDR1 SQVTM and CDR2 ANQGSEA come from the germline V gene. The CDR3 loop is CSVEVTGNQPQHF. In nucleotides, the CDR3 is TGCAGCGTTGAAGTAACAGGCAATCAGCCCCAGCATTTT.

The chain joins TRBV24-1 to TRBJ2-1; D is unclear. The V end lost 5 bases, the J end lost 2 bases, and 9 bases lay between the germline ends. The CDR3 has 14 amino acids. From germline, CDR1 is KGHDR and CDR2 SFDVKD. For the CDR3, the DNA is TGTGCCACCAGTGGGGCGTATCCCTACAATGAGCAGTTCTTC. Amino acids: CATSGAYPYNEQFF.

The J gene is TRBJ2-1, the V gene TRBV9; tentatively, D is TRBD2 (6 bases). Germline V lookup: CDR1 SGDLS, CDR2 YYNGEE. The CDR3 loop spans 15 amino acids. Trimming took off 4 bases at V and 8 bases at J, with 19 bases between the two ends. The CDR3 sequence is CASSPRLGLNHEQFF. CDR3 nucleotide sequence: TGTGCCAGCAGCCCTAGACTAGGGTTGAATCATGAGCAGTTCTTC.

The rearrangement joins TRBV5-4 to TRBJ2-7; D remains unclear. Germline assignment: CDR1 SGHNT and CDR2 YYREEE (reference sequence). V was shortened by 0 bases and J by 2 bases, with 12 bases between the two germline ends. The CDR3 has 15 amino acids. Here the CDR3 reads CASSLVPEPTYEQYF. As DNA, the CDR3 is TGTGCCAGCAGCTTGGTCCCAGAACCAACCTACGAGCAGTACTTC.

This clone has a single count. The V and J genes are TRBV4-2 and TRBJ2-7; tentatively, D is TRBD2 (6 bases). From germline, CDR1 is LGHNA and CDR2 YNFKEQ. This CDR3 contains 15 residues. The V end was cut by 4 bases, the J end by 6 bases, with 19 bases between. The CDR3 reads CASSRSGDLRVEQYF. DNA for the CDR3: TGTGCCAGCAGCCGGTCGGGGGACTTAAGGGTCGAGCAGTACTTC.

This chain connects TRBV6-4 to TRBJ2-1; no firm D call. The germline V gene encodes CDR1 MRHNA and CDR2 SNTAGT. The CDR3 is 16 amino acids. V was trimmed by 5 bases and J by 0 bases, leaving 14 bases between them. CDR3 residues: CASSSDQSYSYNEQFF. As DNA, the CDR3 is TGTGCCAGCAGTAGCGACCAAAGCTACTCCTACAATGAGCAGTTCTTC.

The CDR3 here is CASRGQGWREKLFF. In DNA form, the CDR3 reads TGTGCCAGCAGAGGACAGGGGTGGAGGGAAAAACTGTTTTTT. The chain carries TRBV2 and TRBJ1-4; 9 nucleotides line up with TRBD1. The CDR3 is made up of 14 amino acids. With V trimmed by 6 bases and J by 8 bases, 7 bases remained unmatched. Germline V gives CDR1 SNHLY, CDR2 FYNNEI.

This clone has only a few counts. V and J are TRBV28 and TRBJ2-1; 16 nucleotides match TRBD2. The CDR3 loop spans 15 amino acids. Germline values: CDR1 MDHEN, CDR2 SYDVKM. J gave up 12 bases and V 5 bases, and 7 bases lay outside the gene matches. CDR3 DNA sequence: TGTGCCAGCAGTGAGGGACTAGCGGGAGGGATAATGCAGTTCTTC. It encodes CASSEGLAGGIMQFF.